The 2 T cell receptor beta chains presented below share a single source sample, sequenced in a study of blood T cell repertoires in COVID-19. TCRdb's copy holds only in-frame clones and misses some; the assay was immunoSEQ multiplex PCR. The profile covers more than 200,000 clones, with 85% to 90% appearing a single time and about 4.5% taken by the ten largest. Sequenced: peripheral blood. All receptors come from a man aged 50 or older with acute or convalescent COVID-19.

The rearrangement joins TRBV28 to TRBJ1-2; D is uncertain. Trimming cost V 3 bases and J 7 bases, with 6 bases left between them. The CDR3 sequence is 11 residues long. Germline V CDR1 and CDR2: MDHEN, SYDVKM. CDR3 coding DNA: TGTGCCAGCAGTTTGGTGGCTGGCTACACCTTC. This encodes CASSLVAGYTF.

CDR3 DNA: TGCGCCAGCAGCCAAGGATACGTAGGAGGAGACTCTGGGGCCAACGTCCTGACTTTC. Translation gives CASSQGYVGGDSGANVLTF. This chain uses TRBV4-1 with TRBJ2-6, with D maybe TRBD2 (5 bases). This CDR3 spans 19 amino acids. The V gene's germline CDR1 is MGHRA and CDR2 YSYEKL. Trimming removed 1 base from V and 0 bases from J, with 16 bases in between.